The source of this TCR beta chain is a study of blood T cells in healthy people across ages. On this clonotype itself: What it binds is not known.

Study results and limitations: Possibly confounding the expanded clonotype changes was the fact that donor CMV status was unknown. Both higher diversity and more naive CD4+ cells marked long-lived donors when set against aged donors.

For the second PCR, which ran for roughly 6 to 11 cycles, a sample-barcoded 5' primer and a J-beta primer mix were used. TCRdb independently ran MiXCR on the 5' RACE reads; one entry per CDR3 protein. The data contain 1.2 million to 1.5 million distinct CDR3 sequences, around 55% of them singletons. Peripheral blood samples of 7.5 to 10 milliliters were drawn from each donor. Trimming pared 11 bases from V and 10 bases from J, leaving 20 bases between. This CDR3 contains 12 residues. The chain links TRBV12-3 or TRBV12-4 to TRBJ2-5; TRBD2 is a possible D gene (6 bases). This TCR was recovered from a man in his late teens or twenties in good health. Input material: blood. CDR3 in amino acids: CAVREHKEGQYF. The CDR3 nucleotides read TGTGCCGTACGGGAGCACAAAGAGGGCCAGTACTTC.